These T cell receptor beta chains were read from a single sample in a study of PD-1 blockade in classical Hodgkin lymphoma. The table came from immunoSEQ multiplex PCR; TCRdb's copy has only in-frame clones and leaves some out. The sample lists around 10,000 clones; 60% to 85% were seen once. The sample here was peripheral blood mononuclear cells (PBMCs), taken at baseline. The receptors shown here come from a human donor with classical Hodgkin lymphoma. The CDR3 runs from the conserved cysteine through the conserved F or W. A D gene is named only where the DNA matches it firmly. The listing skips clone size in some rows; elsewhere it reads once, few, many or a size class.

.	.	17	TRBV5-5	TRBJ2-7	TGTGCCAGCAGCTTTGCAACGCGTGAAGGAGCATCCTACGAGCAGTACTTC	CASSFATREGASYEQYF
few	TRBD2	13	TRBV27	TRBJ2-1	TGTGCCAGCAGTTTTGGGGGGGGCAATGAGCAGTTCTTC	CASSFGGGNEQFF
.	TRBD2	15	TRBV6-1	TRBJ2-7	TGTGCCAGCAGTGAAGCCTGGGGGGGGATCAACGAGCAGTACTTC	CASSEAWGGINEQYF
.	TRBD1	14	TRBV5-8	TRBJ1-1	TGTGCCAGCAGCTTCGGGACAGCCAACACTGAAGCTTTCTTT	CASSFGTANTEAFF
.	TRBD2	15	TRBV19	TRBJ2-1	TGTGCCAGTAGTATCTGGACTAGTCCCTACAATGAGCAGTTCTTC	CASSIWTSPYNEQFF
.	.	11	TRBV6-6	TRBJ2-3	TGTGCCAGCACCGGCCTGGATACGCAGTATTTT	CASTGLDTQYF
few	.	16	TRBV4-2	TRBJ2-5	TGTGCCAGCAGCCAAGATCTACAATCCGGCGGGGAGACCCAGTACTTC	CASSQDLQSGGETQYF
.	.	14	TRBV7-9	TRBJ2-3	TGTGCCAGCAGCCGGACGAGTAGCACAGATACGCAGTATTTT	CASSRTSSTDTQYF
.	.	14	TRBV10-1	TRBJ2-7	TGCGCCAGCAGTGAGGGTGGCGCCTCCTACGAGCAGTACTTC	CASSEGGASYEQYF
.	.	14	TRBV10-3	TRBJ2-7	TGTGCCATCAGTGAGCGGACAGCGGCCTCCGAGCAGTACTTC	CAISERTAASEQYF
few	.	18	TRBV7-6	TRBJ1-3	TGTGCCAGCAGCTTAGGTACAGTTCTGAGCGGCTCTGGAAACACCATATATTTT	CASSLGTVLSGSGNTIYF
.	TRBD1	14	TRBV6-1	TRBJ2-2	TGTGCCAGTCTTGGACAGGGGAGCACCGGGGAGCTGTTTTTT	CASLGQGSTGELFF
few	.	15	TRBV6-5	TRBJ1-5	TGTGCCAGCAGGCCACAGGGCAAAGGCAATCAGCCCCAGCATTTT	CASRPQGKGNQPQHF
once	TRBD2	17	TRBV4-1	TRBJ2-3	TGCGCCAGCAGCCAAGATCTCTTCGGGAGGGCAAGTGATACGCAGTATTTT	CASSQDLFGRASDTQYF
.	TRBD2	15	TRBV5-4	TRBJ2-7	TGTGCCAGCAGCTTGGGACTAGCGGGAGGGTCCGAGCAGTACTTC	CASSLGLAGGSEQYF
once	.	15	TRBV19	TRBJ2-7	TGTGCCAGTAGTATTGTCCCCGGACAGTCCTACGAGCAGTACTTC	CASSIVPGQSYEQYF
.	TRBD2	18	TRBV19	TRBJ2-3	TGTGCCAGTAGTAGGACTAGCGGGCCCTTCCCCCCCACAGATACGCAGTATTTT	CASSRTSGPFPPTDTQYF
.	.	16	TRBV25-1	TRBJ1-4	TGTGCCAGCAGTGAAATAAGGGGCGCAACTAATGAAAAACTGTTTTTT	CASSEIRGATNEKLFF
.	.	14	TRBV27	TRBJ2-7	TGTGCCAGTAGTGGGGCAGGGGCCAGCTACGAGCAGTACTTC	CASSGAGASYEQYF
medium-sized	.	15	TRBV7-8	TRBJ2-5	TGTGCCAGCAGCTCAGCGCGGGGTCTCGGGGAGACCCAGTACTTC	CASSSARGLGETQYF
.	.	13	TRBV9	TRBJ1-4	TGTGCCAGCGGACGCGGGGCGGGCGAAAAACTGTTTTTT	CASGRGAGEKLFF
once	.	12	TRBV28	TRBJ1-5	TGTGCCAGCACCCTCCAGGATCAGCCCCAGCATTTT	CASTLQDQPQHF
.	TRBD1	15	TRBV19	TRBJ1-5	TGTGCCAGTAGGACCGGGACAGAACTTAATCAGCCCCAGCATTTT	CASRTGTELNQPQHF
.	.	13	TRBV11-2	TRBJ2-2	TGTGCCAGCAGCCTAGACTACACCGGGGAGCTGTTTTTT	CASSLDYTGELFF
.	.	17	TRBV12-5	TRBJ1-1	TGTGCTAGTGGTTTGGTGGCACTCTCGTTCATGAACACTGAAGCTTTCTTT	CASGLVALSFMNTEAFF
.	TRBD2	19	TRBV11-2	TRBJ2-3	TGTGCCAGCAGCTTAGCTGGGATTAGCGGGAGGGCCGGAGCAGATACGCAGTATTTT	CASSLAGISGRAGADTQYF
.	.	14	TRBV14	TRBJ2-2	TGTGCCAGCAGCCAACAGGGGTACACCGGGGAGCTGTTTTTT	CASSQQGYTGELFF
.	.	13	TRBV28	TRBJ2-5	TGTGCCAGCAGTTTAACTCGGCTGGCGACCCAGTACTTC	CASSLTRLATQYF
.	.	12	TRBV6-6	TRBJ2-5	TGTGCCAGCAGTTATTATCAAGAGACCCAGTACTTC	CASSYYQETQYF
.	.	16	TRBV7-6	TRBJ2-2	TGTGCCAGCAGCTTAGATGCAGGTGCGAACACCGGGGAGCTGTTTTTT	CASSLDAGANTGELFF
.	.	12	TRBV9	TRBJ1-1	TGTGCCAGCAGCGCGGGGGGCACTGAAGCTTTCTTT	CASSAGGTEAFF
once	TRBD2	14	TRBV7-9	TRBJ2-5	TGTGCCAGCATTCCGGGAGGGTCTTCAGAGACCCAGTACTTC	CASIPGGSSETQYF
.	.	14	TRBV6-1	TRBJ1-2	TGTGCCAGCAGTGAAACGGCAGGGTCCTATGGCTACACCTTC	CASSETAGSYGYTF
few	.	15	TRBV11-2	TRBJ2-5	TGTGCCAGCAGCTTAGACGGAGGTTACAAAGAGACCCAGTACTTC	CASSLDGGYKETQYF
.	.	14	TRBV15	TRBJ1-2	TGTGCCACCAGCAGAGTCGGGAGGGATTATGGCTACACCTTC	CATSRVGRDYGYTF
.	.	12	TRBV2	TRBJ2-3	TGTGCCAGCAGTTTGTTTGGGGATACGCAGTATTTT	CASSLFGDTQYF
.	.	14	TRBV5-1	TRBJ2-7	TGCGCCAGCAGCTTGGAGTTGGGGAACTACGAGCAGTACTTC	CASSLELGNYEQYF
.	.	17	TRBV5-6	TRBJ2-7	TGTGCCAGCAGCTTGTATTGGGGAGACTTACAGTCCTACGAGCAGTACTTC	CASSLYWGDLQSYEQYF
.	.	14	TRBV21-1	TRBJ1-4	TGTGCCAGCAGCACTGGGGTCAGTCCTGAAAAACTGTTTTTT	CASSTGVSPEKLFF
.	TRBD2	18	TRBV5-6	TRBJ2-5	TGTGCCAGCAGCTTGGAGATACCGGGACTAGCGGGAGTCGAGACCCAGTACTTC	CASSLEIPGLAGVETQYF
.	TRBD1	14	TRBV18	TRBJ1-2	TGTGCCAGCTCACCACGGACAGGGAACTATGGCTACACCTTC	CASSPRTGNYGYTF
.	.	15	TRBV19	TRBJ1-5	TGTGCCAGTAGTATAGCGGCAGGGGTTTATCAGCCCCAGCATTTT	CASSIAAGVYQPQHF
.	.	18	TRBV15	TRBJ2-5	TGTGCCACCAGCAGAGATCCCCAGTACTTGACAGTAAAAGAGACCCAGTACTTC	CATSRDPQYLTVKETQYF
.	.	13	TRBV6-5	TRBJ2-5	TGTGCCAGCAGCCTCTCAGGGGCAGAGACCCAGTACTTC	CASSLSGAETQYF
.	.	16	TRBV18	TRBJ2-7	TGTGCCAGCTCACCTTCCCAGACTAGTTCTTCCTACGAGCAGTACTTC	CASSPSQTSSSYEQYF
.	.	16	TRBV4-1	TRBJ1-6	TGCGCCAGCAGCCAAGGGGCTCAAATTTATAATTCACCCCTCCACTTT	CASSQGAQIYNSPLHF
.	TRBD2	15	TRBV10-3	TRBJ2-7	TGTGCCAGCGGGGTTAGCGGGAGGGCCGGGTACGAGCAGTACTTC	CASGVSGRAGYEQYF
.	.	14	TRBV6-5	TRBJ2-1	TGTGCCAGCAGTTACTCGACCACTTACAATGAGCAGTTCTTC	CASSYSTTYNEQFF
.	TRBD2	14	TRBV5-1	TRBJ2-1	TGCGCCAGCAGTGGTAGCGGGTCCTACAATGAGCAGTTCTTC	CASSGSGSYNEQFF
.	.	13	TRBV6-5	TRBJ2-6	TGTGCCAGCAGTTACTCTGGGGCCAACGTCCTGACTTTC	CASSYSGANVLTF
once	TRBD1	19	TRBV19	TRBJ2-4	TGTGCCAGTAGTATTATGGGACAGGCCCTAGCCGGAGCCAAAAACATTCAGTACTTC	CASSIMGQALAGAKNIQYF
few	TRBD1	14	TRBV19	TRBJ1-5	TGTGCCAGTAGTATAAGGACAGGGGCTCAGCCCCAGCATTTT	CASSIRTGAQPQHF
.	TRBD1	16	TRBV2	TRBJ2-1	TGTGCCAGCACGACGGCGGGACAGGGGCGCCTAATTGAGCAGTTCTTC	CASTTAGQGRLIEQFF
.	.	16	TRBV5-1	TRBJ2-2	TGCGCCAGCAGTCCGGGGACATTCTTCAGCGCCGGGGAGCTGTTTTTT	CASSPGTFFSAGELFF
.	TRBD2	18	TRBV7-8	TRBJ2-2	TGTGCCAGCAGCTTAGTCGCTAGCGGGAGGCTCAACACCGGGGAGCTGTTTTTT	CASSLVASGRLNTGELFF
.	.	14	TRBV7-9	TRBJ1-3	TGTGCCAGCAGCTCGGACGTCTCTGGAAACACCATATATTTT	CASSSDVSGNTIYF
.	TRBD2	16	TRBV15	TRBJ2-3	TGTGCCACCAGCAGATCTAGCGGGAGCAGGTCAGATACGCAGTATTTT	CATSRSSGSRSDTQYF